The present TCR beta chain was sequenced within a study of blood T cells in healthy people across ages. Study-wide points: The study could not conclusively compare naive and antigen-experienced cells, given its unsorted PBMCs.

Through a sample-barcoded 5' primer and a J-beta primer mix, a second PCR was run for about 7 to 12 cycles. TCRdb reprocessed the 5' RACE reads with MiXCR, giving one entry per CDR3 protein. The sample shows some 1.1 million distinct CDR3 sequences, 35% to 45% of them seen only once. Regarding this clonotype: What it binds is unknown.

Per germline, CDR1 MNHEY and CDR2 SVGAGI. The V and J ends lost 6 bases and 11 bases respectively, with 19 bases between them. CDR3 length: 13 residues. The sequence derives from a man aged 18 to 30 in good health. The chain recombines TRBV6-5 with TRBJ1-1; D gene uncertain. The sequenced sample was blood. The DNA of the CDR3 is TGTGCCAGCAGCCGTCCTTCCATTAAAGGGGCTTTCTTT. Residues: CASSRPSIKGAFF.